Listed below are T cell receptor beta chains from one sample, sequenced in a study of blood T cell repertoires in COVID-19. TCRdb's table, derived via immunoSEQ multiplex PCR, lists solely in-frame clones and lacks some. The sample has about 270,000 clones, about 89% seen once. What was sequenced was PBMCs or T cells enriched from blood (not recorded which). The source is a woman aged 18-29 years who had recovered from COVID-19. The CDR3 runs from the conserved cysteine through the conserved F or W. A D gene is named only where the DNA matches it firmly. For some rows the clone size is stated as once, few or many, or as a class when expanded; others skip it.

TRBV6-5	TRBJ2-3	TRBD2	NA	TGTGCCAGTAAGCGGGGGTCAGATACGCAGTATTTT	CASKRGSDTQYF
TRBV9	TRBJ2-1	NA	NA	TGTGCCAGCAGCGAGACAGACTACAATGAGCAGTTCTTC	CASSETDYNEQFF
TRBV12-3/TRBV12-4	TRBJ2-7	TRBD1	NA	TGTGCCAGCAGTTTAGGACAGGGGGAGCAGTACTTC	CASSLGQGEQYF
TRBV7-3	TRBJ2-1	TRBD1	once	TGTGCCAGCAGCACGCAACAGGGGGTAGCCTACAATGAGCAGTTCTTC	CASSTQQGVAYNEQFF
TRBV28	TRBJ2-2	NA	NA	TGTGCCAGCAGTTTACCTAGGGGGAGGGACCAAGGCGGGGAGCTGTTTTTT	CASSLPRGRDQGGELFF
TRBV18	TRBJ1-1	NA	few	TGTGCCAGCTCACCAATCTTCTCGGGGGGCACTGAAGCTTTCTTT	CASSPIFSGGTEAFF
TRBV30	TRBJ1-2	NA	NA	TGTGCCTGGAGTGTACGCGAGGGCTACACCTTC	CAWSVREGYTF
TRBV6-5	TRBJ2-7	TRBD1	NA	TGTGCCAGCAGTTACGCACGGGGACAGGGATTCTACGAGCAGTACTTC	CASSYARGQGFYEQYF
TRBV5-5	TRBJ2-3	TRBD1	NA	TGTGCCAGCAGCTTGCCCCGTAACACAGGGGGTGCCACAGATACGCAGTATTTT	CASSLPRNTGGATDTQYF
TRBV5-1	TRBJ2-5	TRBD1	NA	TGCGCCAGCAGCTCCATGGGACAGGGGAGTATCGAGACCCAGTACTTC	CASSSMGQGSIETQYF
TRBV19	TRBJ2-3	NA	NA	TGTGCCAGTTCCCTCGCCCAGGGGGATACGCAGTATTTT	CASSLAQGDTQYF
TRBV29-1	TRBJ2-2	NA	once	TGCAGCGTTACAAAACCTACCGGGGAGCTGTTTTTT	CSVTKPTGELFF
TRBV29-1	TRBJ1-2	NA	NA	TGCAGCGTTGCGGTGACAAGGCGCGGCTACACCTTC	CSVAVTRRGYTF
TRBV5-1	TRBJ2-5	TRBD2	few	TGCGCCAGCAGCTTGGTGGCGGGGGGGCAAGAGACCCAGTACTTC	CASSLVAGGQETQYF
TRBV5-1	TRBJ1-2	NA	NA	TGCGCCAGCAGCTTGTCCGGCAGGGTCTTAGATGGCTACACCTTC	CASSLSGRVLDGYTF
TRBV4-1	TRBJ1-2	NA	NA	TGCGCCAGCAGCCAAGATCTTCGGGGGTACGATGGCTACACCTTC	CASSQDLRGYDGYTF
TRBV9	TRBJ2-2	NA	NA	TGTGCCAGCAGCGTAGCAGACAGGCGGTTAACCGGGGAGCTGTTTTTT	CASSVADRRLTGELFF
TRBV6-5	TRBJ2-1	NA	NA	TGTGCCAGCATGGTTGGGGGGACCTCCTACAATGAGCAGTTCTTC	CASMVGGTSYNEQFF
TRBV5-1	TRBJ2-4	TRBD2	once	TGCGCCAGCAGCTTGGCTAGCGGGACGACCAAAAACATTCAGTACTTC	CASSLASGTTKNIQYF
TRBV5-4	TRBJ2-1	NA	once	TGTGCCAGCAGCGAAAAACCCAGGGGCTCCTACAATGAGCAGTTCTTC	CASSEKPRGSYNEQFF
TRBV20-1	TRBJ1-2	TRBD1	few	TGCAGTGCCCATAACAGGGGCGGCTACACCTTC	CSAHNRGGYTF
TRBV2	TRBJ2-2	NA	NA	TGTGCCAGCAACTACTTTAGAGGCACCGGGGAGCTGTTTTTT	CASNYFRGTGELFF
TRBV19	TRBJ2-7	TRBD2	NA	TGTGCCAGTAGTCCTTTCCTGGGACTAGCGGGAGGACTACTAAACTACGAGCAGTACTTC	CASSPFLGLAGGLLNYEQYF